This T cell receptor (beta chain) originates from a study of cytomegalovirus exposure and HLA in healthy donors. Whole-study results and caveats: A list of approximately 150 TCR beta chains associated with cytomegalovirus was given.

Repertoires were generated with immunoSEQ multiplex PCR, while TCRdb's copy carries only in-frame clones and drops some. This sample carries tens of thousands of clones, approximately 95% of them seen once, and the ten largest clones take about 3.5%. V lost 8 bases and J lost 2, with 13 bases in between. This CDR3 has 13 amino acids. The germline CDR1 and CDR2 sequences are ENHRY and SYGVKD. Notes on this clone: The antigen is not known.

Sequences were obtained from PBMCs. This TCR came from a young man in good health and CMV-seronegative. V is TRBV10-3 and J is TRBJ2-7; D gene unclear. The CDR3 DNA reads as TGTGCCATCGCCAAGACTGAAGCCTACGAGCAGTACTTC. This codes for CAIAKTEAYEQYF.